This entry lists 10 T cell receptor beta chains sequenced from one sample in a study of graft-versus-host responses after intestinal transplantation (dated by TCRdb to the early 2020s). The time point label here, explained by the study, means: cells obtained before transplantation from donor or recipient. No antigens are known for them. Library construction relied on the immunoSEQ multiplex PCR assay. Held by TCRdb, this immuneACCESS table contains in-frame sequences only and omits some clones. Under half of the omission traces to an unresolved V gene where checked; the cause of the rest is unknown. Present in this sample are roughly 96,000 clones, around 90% of which were seen just once. The top ten constitute over 0.4% of the sample. The specimen comprised unstimulated CD8+ T cells sorted from spleen or lymph node cells, sampled before intestinal transplant. The receptors were gathered from a human donor who received an intestinal transplant.

The V gene is TRBV23-1, the J gene TRBJ1-2; D is perhaps TRBD1 (5 bases). TRBV23-1 is given ORF status, its function remaining uncertain. Trimming took off 6 bases at V and 8 bases at J, with 10 bases between the two ends. The CDR3 contains 11 residues. For the CDR3, the DNA is TGCGCCAGCAGCAGGGTTTACGGCTACACCTTC. This sequence encodes CASSRVYGYTF.

This clone was recorded once. The CDR3 reads CASSSVAGGDTGELFF. The CDR3 DNA reads TGTGCCAGCAGCTCCGTAGCGGGAGGGGACACCGGGGAGCTGTTTTTT. This chain uses TRBV7-3 with TRBJ2-2, with TRBD2 matching 11 bases. CDR3 length: 16 amino acids. Germline CDR1 reads SGHTA; CDR2 reads FQGTGA. With 4 bases clipped from V and 3 bases from J, the junction kept 4 bases outside the gene matches. The full variable domain, completed using reference TRBV7-3 and TRBJ2-2, is GAGVSQTPSNKVTEKGKYVELRCDPISGHTALYWYRQSLGQGPEFLIYFQGTGAADDSGLPNDRFFAVRPEGSVSTLKIQRTERGDSAVYLCASSSVAGGDTGELFFGEGSRLTVL.

The chain has TRBV28 and TRBJ2-7; 8 bases align to TRBD2. The CDR3 extends over 13 amino acids. V shed 8 bases and J 0 bases; nucleotides not matched to a gene: 3. Germline V CDR1 and CDR2: MDHEN, SYDVKM. In DNA, the CDR3 is TGTGCCAGCGGGACTAGATACTCCTACGAGCAGTACTTC. This codes for CASGTRYSYEQYF.

This clone showed up just a few times. V is TRBV5-8 and J is TRBJ2-3; D might be TRBD2 (5 bases). Per germline, CDR1 SGHTS and CDR2 YDEGEE. This CDR3 is built from 15 residues. With 2 bases removed from V and 0 bases from J, the gap between germline ends came to 10 bases. Written as DNA, the CDR3 is TGTGCCAGCAGCTTCGAGCGGACTAGCACAGATACGCAGTATTTT. Translated: CASSFERTSTDTQYF.

The genes are TRBV7-9 and TRBJ2-2; the D gene is possibly TRBD2 (5 bases). The germline V and J ends were trimmed by 6 bases and 2 bases, with 13 bases remaining between them. Germline CDR1 SEHNR, CDR2 FQNEAQ (reference sequence). The CDR3 has 15 residues. CDR3 loop: CASRAGNYNTGELFF. CDR3 coding DNA: TGTGCCAGCAGGGCCGGGAACTACAACACCGGGGAGCTGTTTTTT.

The chain couples TRBV27 to TRBJ2-5; a possible D gene is TRBD1 (5 bases). The J call may be in error: the DNA end matches TRBJ2-7 better. The germline gives CDR1 MNHEY, CDR2 SMNVEV (reference sequence). This CDR3 is 15 amino acids long. DNA for the CDR3: TGTGCCAGCAGTTTTCGTCAGGGCTTTCTGGACGAGCAGTACTTC. Translating it yields CASSFRQGFLDEQYF.

The chain uses TRBV27 and TRBJ2-7; D perhaps matches TRBD1 (5 bases). The V end lost 5 bases, the J end lost 10 bases, and 21 bases lay between the germline ends. This CDR3 region has 14 residues. CDR1 MNHEY and CDR2 SMNVEV come from the germline V gene (reference sequence). The CDR3 spells CASSQPLTGSEQYF. The CDR3 DNA follows: TGTGCCAGCAGTCAACCTCTCACAGGCTCGGAACAGTACTTC.

The chain recombines TRBV2 with TRBJ2-3; D ambiguous. Germline loops: CDR1 SNHLY, CDR2 FYNNEI. V was clipped by 4 bases and J by 1 base, with 15 bases between them. This CDR3 spans 16 amino acids. The CDR3 sequence is CASSVPSVGRTDTQYF. The CDR3 DNA reads as TGTGCCAGCAGTGTCCCCTCGGTCGGTCGCACAGATACGCAGTATTTT.

This clone was found once. The genes are TRBV7-9 and TRBJ1-3; maybe TRBD1 (6 bases). The CDR3 has 15 amino acids. Germline V gives CDR1 SEHNR, CDR2 FQNEAQ (reference sequence). Trimming shortened V by 5 bases and J by 4 bases, and 15 bases separated the two germline ends. DNA of the CDR3: TGTGCCAGCAGCCTATTCCACAGGGACGGAAACACCATATATTTT. Its protein product is CASSLFHRDGNTIYF.

The chain employs TRBV27 and TRBJ1-1, with 9 bases lining up with TRBD1. The CDR3 consists of 16 residues. CDR1 and CDR2 from the germline V gene are MNHEY and SMNVEV (reference sequence). Trimming took 4 bases from V and 5 from J; bases not matched to a gene: 11. The DNA for the CDR3 is TGTGCCAGCAGTTCATCCTGGACAGGGGCGAGGACTGAAGCTTTCTTT. Amino acid sequence: CASSSSWTGARTEAFF.